The next 8 T cell receptor beta chains were all read from a single sample in a study of tumor-infiltrating lymphocytes in primary liver carcinoma. A primer in the constant region served to generate TCR beta cDNA from approximately 500 ng of total RNA. ARM-PCR, slightly modified, supplied the TCR beta libraries through three nested multiplex PCR rounds. TRBV1-TRBV30 forward primers paired with a C-beta reverse primer were used in the first two PCR rounds, which ran approximately 10 cycles each. TCRdb re-called the multiplex PCR reads through MiXCR, storing one row per CDR3 protein. Counted here are about 310,000 distinct CDR3 sequences, around three fifths occurring once; the ten biggest clones make up 9%. Researchers drew blood RNA from unsorted whole blood and extracted germline DNA as well. Source material: peripheral blood. These receptors were collected from a man aged 40-49 years with primary liver carcinoma and hepatitis B virus infection.

On this clonotype: A read error may be the cause here, since a much bigger clone is one base away. This chain joins TRBV6-6 and TRBJ2-5; possible D gene TRBD1, 6 bases. The CDR3 length is 15 residues. Germline V gene lookup returns CDR1 MNHNY and CDR2 SVGAGI (reference sequence). The V end was cut by 6 bases, the J end by 7 bases, with 21 bases between. CDR3 sequence (DNA): TGTGCCAGCAGACCGACCAGGGGCTGGGCCGGGACCCAGTACTTC. Translating it yields CASRPTRGWAGTQYF.

Concerning this clonotype itself: The junction departs from the called germline gene at one end, perhaps through a read error. The chain's CDR3 is CSVGEGWGMNTEAFF. CDR3 DNA: TGCAGCGTGGGGGAGGGATGGGGGATGAACACCGAAGCTTTCTTT. The chain links TRBV29-1 to TRBJ1-1; a weak D match, TRBD1 (5 bases). The CDR3 covers 15 residues. The germline gives CDR1 SQVTM, CDR2 ANQGSEA.

This clonotype was detected many times. This chain uses TRBV5-4 with TRBJ2-1, with 9 nucleotides matching TRBD2. The germline gives CDR1 SGHNT, CDR2 YYREEE (reference sequence). This CDR3 spans 17 amino acids. V dropped 3 bases and J dropped 3; count of bases not matched to a gene: 10. CDR3 amino acids: CASSSGGSGSLYNEQFF. The CDR3 nucleotides read TGTGCCAGCAGCTCGGGGGGTAGCGGGAGCCTCTACAATGAGCAGTTCTTC. The whole variable domain, remainder taken from reference TRBV5-4 and TRBJ2-1, is ETGVTQSPTHLIKTRGQQVTLRCSSQSGHNTVSWYQQALGQGPQFIFQYYREEENGRGNFPPRFSGLQFPNYSSELNVNALELDDSALYLCASSSGGSGSLYNEQFFGPGTRLTVL.

The table lists this clonotype with a few counts. The chain employs TRBV7-8 and TRBJ2-3; TRBD2 matches 13 bases. This CDR3 spans 16 amino acids. V shed 3 bases, J shed 2 bases, and the junction held 2 bases outside the gene matches. Per the germline V gene, CDR1 is SGHVS and CDR2 is FQNEAQ. The CDR3 loop is CASSFGLAGVTDTQYF. In DNA, the CDR3 is TGTGCCAGCAGCTTTGGACTAGCGGGAGTCACAGATACGCAGTATTTT.

CDR3 sequence reads: CASRPGTPSGEQYF. CDR3 coding DNA: TGTGCCAGCAGGCCCGGGACCCCCTCGGGAGAGCAGTACTTC. This sequence joins TRBV7-9 and TRBJ2-7; possibly TRBD1 or TRBD2 for D (5 bases each). The V gene's germline CDR1 is SEHNR and CDR2 FQNEAQ (reference sequence). CDR3 length: 14 residues. The V gene lost 6 bases and the J gene lost 7 bases, with 19 bases spanning the gap.

J is TRBJ2-7 and V is TRBV5-1; perhaps TRBD1 as D (5 bases). There are 13 residues in the CDR3. Trimming stripped 7 bases from V and 4 bases from J, with 15 bases between. Per the germline V gene, CDR1 is SGHRS and CDR2 is YFSETQ. CDR3 region: CASRRAEGYEQYF. CDR3 DNA sequence: TGCGCCAGCCGCAGGGCAGAAGGATACGAGCAGTACTTC. Supplemented by reference TRBV5-1 and TRBJ2-7, the full variable domain reads KAGVTQTPRYLIKTRGQQVTLSCSPISGHRSVSWYQQTPGQGLQFLFEYFSETQRNKGNFPGRFSGRQFSNSRSEMNVSTLELGDSALYLCASRRAEGYEQYFGPGTRLTVT.

The chain recombines TRBV6-6 with TRBJ1-1, with D maybe TRBD1 (5 bases). Germline CDR1 is MNHNY and CDR2 is SVGAGI (reference sequence). Trimming removed 8 bases from V and 1 base from J, with 14 bases in between. The CDR3 sequence is 14 residues long. CDR3 nucleotide sequence: TGTGCCAGCTACAAGGGGCAGGGGAACACTGAAGCTTTCTTT. Residues: CASYKGQGNTEAFF.

There are a few counts of this clonotype. The rearrangement joins TRBV5-1 to TRBJ2-7; D is perhaps TRBD2 (5 bases). CDR1 and CDR2 (germline): SGHRS, YFSETQ. The CDR3 runs to 14 residues. V lost 4 bases to trimming and J lost 2 bases, with 13 bases between them. CDR3 DNA sequence: TGCGCCAGCAGCCCCGAAGGGAGACCCTACGAGCAGTACTTC. Translated: CASSPEGRPYEQYF.